This TCR beta chain was obtained from a study of regulatory T cells in long-lasting Graves disease. V lost 2 bases, J lost 3 bases, and 5 bases stayed unmatched. This CDR3 region has 15 residues. CDR1 SEHNR and CDR2 FQNEAQ come from the germline V gene (reference sequence). Regarding time point: newly diagnosed GD, antithyroid drugs for less than 3 months. PBMCs were the source of the RNA used for TCR sequencing. Libraries of TCR beta came from iRepertoire HTBI primers plus Arm-PCR of CDR3 regions. TCRdb passed the multiplex PCR reads through MiXCR, listing each CDR3 protein once. The sample has roughly 420,000 distinct CDR3 sequences; 14% are singletons. The data also belong to a second study, concerning T cells in Graves' hyperthyroidism and ophthalmopathy.

The sequences come from peripheral blood mononuclear cells (PBMCs), collected at new diagnosis, from a patient treated with antithyroid drugs. The chain joins TRBV7-9 to TRBJ2-3; TRBD2 matches 7 bases. The sequence came from a woman in her 50s with Graves disease. The CDR3 coding sequence is TGTGCCAGCAGCTTAAAAGGGGAGGGGACAGATACGCAGTATTTT. Translating it yields CASSLKGEGTDTQYF.